This paragraph reports one TCR beta chain. No antigen is known for it. The sample originates from a study of T-cell reconstitution after alpha-beta-depleted transplantation in children. Preparing the TCRbeta library involved the use of unique molecular identifiers. Via MiXCR, TCRdb re-called the PCR reads, giving one row per CDR3 protein. The sample carries around 52,000 distinct CDR3 sequences, about 5% recorded once. Points from the study as a whole: Hyperexpanded clones declined; after one year, newly produced T cells mostly supplied diversity.

V was shortened by 2 bases and J by 5 bases, with 15 bases between the two germline ends. CDR3 length: 15 amino acids. The germline CDR1 and CDR2 sequences are LNHDA and SQIVND (reference sequence). V is TRBV19 and J is TRBJ1-1; D might be TRBD1 (5 bases). This TCR derives from a female patient aged 2-15 years who had a stem cell transplant for aplastic anemia, so the T cells may come from the graft donor. The sample consisted of PBMCs, mostly from graft donor cells, taken 60 days after TCRalphabeta/CD19-depleted stem cell transplant. The CDR3, as DNA: TGTGCCAGTAGTATACCTGGCGGGAGGACAACTGAAGCTTTCTTT. It translates to CASSIPGGRTTEAFF.